This T cell receptor beta chain was sequenced during a study of blood T cell repertoires in COVID-19. About the research overall: COVID-19 samples from acute and convalescent phases originated in the United States, Italy and Spain. T cells, B-cell-depleted T cells, or PBMCs provided the cDNA or gDNA that served as material.

Trimming removed 6 bases at V and 2 bases at J, with 16 bases between. The CDR3 extends over 16 amino acids. Per the germline V gene, CDR1 is LNHDA and CDR2 is SQIVND (reference sequence). How the authors handled the data: Amplification of reference gene primers was used by the study to estimate nucleated cell counts. The protocol was immunoSEQ multiplex PCR, while the TCRdb copy is restricted to in-frame clones and leaves out a portion. The V and J calls and the clone size are those of that table, but D and trimming were determined from the DNA. The sample has roughly 120,000 clones; about three quarters are singletons.

This receptor was obtained from a human donor with acute or convalescent COVID-19. The donor label of this sample is uncertain. Sequencing used peripheral blood. This chain joins TRBV19 and TRBJ2-2, with TRBD1 as a possible D gene (6 bases). The CDR3 DNA follows: TGTGCCAGTAGGTTAGGGGGACGGTTTAACACCGGGGAGCTGTTTTTT. Translation gives CASRLGGRFNTGELFF.